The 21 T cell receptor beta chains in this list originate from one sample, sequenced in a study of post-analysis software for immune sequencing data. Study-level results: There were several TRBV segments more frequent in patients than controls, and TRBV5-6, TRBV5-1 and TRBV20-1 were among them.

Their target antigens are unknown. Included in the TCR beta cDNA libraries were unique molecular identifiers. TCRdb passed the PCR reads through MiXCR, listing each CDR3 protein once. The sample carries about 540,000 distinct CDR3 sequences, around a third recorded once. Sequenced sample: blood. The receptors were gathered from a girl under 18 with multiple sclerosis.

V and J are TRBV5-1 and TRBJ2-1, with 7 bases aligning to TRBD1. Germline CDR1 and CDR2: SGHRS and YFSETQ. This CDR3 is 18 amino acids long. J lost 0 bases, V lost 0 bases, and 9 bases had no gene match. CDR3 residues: CASSLGQGLPSSYNEQFF. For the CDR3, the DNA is TGCGCCAGCAGCTTGGGACAGGGCCTACCAAGCTCCTACAATGAGCAGTTCTTC.

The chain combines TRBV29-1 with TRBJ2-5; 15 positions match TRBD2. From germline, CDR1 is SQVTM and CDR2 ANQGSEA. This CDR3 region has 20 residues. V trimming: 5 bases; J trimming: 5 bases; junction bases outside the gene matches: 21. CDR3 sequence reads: CSVLRYRTSGGAWFDETQYF. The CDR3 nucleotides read TGCAGCGTTCTCCGTTACCGGACTAGCGGGGGGGCCTGGTTTGACGAGACCCAGTACTTC.

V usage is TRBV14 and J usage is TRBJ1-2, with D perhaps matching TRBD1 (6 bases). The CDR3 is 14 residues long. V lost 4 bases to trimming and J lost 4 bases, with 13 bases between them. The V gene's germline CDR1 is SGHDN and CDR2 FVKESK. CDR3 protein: CASSRDRTGYGYTF. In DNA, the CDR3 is TGTGCCAGCAGCCGAGACAGGACGGGCTATGGCTACACCTTC.

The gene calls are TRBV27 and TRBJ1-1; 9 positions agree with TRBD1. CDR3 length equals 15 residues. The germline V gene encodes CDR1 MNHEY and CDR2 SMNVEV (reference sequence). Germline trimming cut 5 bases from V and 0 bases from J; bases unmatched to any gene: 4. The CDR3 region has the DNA TGTGCCAGCAGTCACCACAGGGGGCTGAACACTGAAGCTTTCTTT. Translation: CASSHHRGLNTEAFF.

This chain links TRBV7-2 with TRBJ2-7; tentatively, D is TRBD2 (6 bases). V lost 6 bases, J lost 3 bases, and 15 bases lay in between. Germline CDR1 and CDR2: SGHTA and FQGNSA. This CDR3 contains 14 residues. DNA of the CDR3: TGTGCCAGCAGGCGGGAACACGGGATCTACGAGCAGTACTTC. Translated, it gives CASRREHGIYEQYF.

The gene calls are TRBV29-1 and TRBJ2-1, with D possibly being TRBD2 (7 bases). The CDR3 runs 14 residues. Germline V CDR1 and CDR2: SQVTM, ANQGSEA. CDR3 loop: CTFYRDGGQGEQFF. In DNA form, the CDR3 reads TGCACCTTTTACCGGGACGGGGGGCAAGGTGAGCAGTTCTTC.

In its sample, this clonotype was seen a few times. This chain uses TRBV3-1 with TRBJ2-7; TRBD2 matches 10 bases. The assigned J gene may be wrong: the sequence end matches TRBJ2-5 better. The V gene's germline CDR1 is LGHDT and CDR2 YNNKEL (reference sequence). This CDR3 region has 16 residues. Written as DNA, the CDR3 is TGTGCCAGCAGCCAAGATCTTACTAGCGGGGAGGAGACCCAGTACTTC. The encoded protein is CASSQDLTSGEETQYF.

CDR3 residues: CASSHYPGTSNTGELFF. CDR3 DNA: TGTGCCAGCAGCCACTACCCGGGGACATCGAACACCGGGGAGCTGTTTTTT. The chain has TRBV3-1 and TRBJ2-2; a possible D gene is TRBD1 (6 bases). The CDR3 spans 17 residues. Germline V gene data show CDR1 as LGHDT and CDR2 as YNNKEL (reference sequence). The V end lost 3 bases, the J end lost 0 bases, and 14 bases lay between the germline ends.

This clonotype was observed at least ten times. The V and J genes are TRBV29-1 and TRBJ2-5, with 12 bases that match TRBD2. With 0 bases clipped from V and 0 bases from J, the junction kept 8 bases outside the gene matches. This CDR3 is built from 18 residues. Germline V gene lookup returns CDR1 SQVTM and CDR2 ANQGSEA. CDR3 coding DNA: TGCAGCGTTGAAGAACGATGTGGGACTAGCGGGCACCAAGAGACCCAGTACTTC. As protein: CSVEERCGTSGHQETQYF. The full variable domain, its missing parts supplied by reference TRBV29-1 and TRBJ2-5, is SAVISQKPSRDICQRGTSLTIQCQVDSQVTMMFWYRQQPGQSLTLIATANQGSEATYESGFVIDKFPISRPNLTFSTLTVSNMSPEDSSIYLCSVEERCGTSGHQETQYFGPGTRLLVL.

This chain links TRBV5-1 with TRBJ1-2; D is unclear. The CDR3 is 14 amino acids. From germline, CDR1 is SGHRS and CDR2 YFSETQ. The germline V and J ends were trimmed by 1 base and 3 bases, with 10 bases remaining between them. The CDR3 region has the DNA TGCGCCAGCAGCTTGATAGGTAGTGACTATGGCTACACCTTC. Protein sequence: CASSLIGSDYGYTF.

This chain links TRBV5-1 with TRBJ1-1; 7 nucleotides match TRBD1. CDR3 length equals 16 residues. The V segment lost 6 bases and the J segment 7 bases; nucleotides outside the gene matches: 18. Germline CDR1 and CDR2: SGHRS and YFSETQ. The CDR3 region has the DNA TGCGCCAGCACCCCAACAGGGGAGGAAAGAGTCGTTGAAGCTTTCTTT. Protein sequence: CASTPTGEERVVEAFF.

CDR3 in amino acids: CASRAREAQYF. CDR3 in DNA: TGTGCCAGCAGAGCGAGGGAGGCGCAGTATTTT. The chain joins TRBV12-3 or TRBV12-4 to TRBJ2-3, with D perhaps matching TRBD2 (6 bases). V was shortened by 6 bases and J by 10 bases, with 11 bases between the two germline ends. This CDR3 contains 11 residues.

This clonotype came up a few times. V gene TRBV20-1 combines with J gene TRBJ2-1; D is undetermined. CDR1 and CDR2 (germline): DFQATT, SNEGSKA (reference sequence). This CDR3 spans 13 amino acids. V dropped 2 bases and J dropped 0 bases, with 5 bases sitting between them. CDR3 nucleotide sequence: TGCAGTGCTAGACAAAGCTCCTACAATGAGCAGTTCTTC. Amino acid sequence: CSARQSSYNEQFF.

Written as DNA, the CDR3 is TGCGCCAGCAGTGAGTCCGCAGGGATGGGCGAGCAGTTCTTC. Encoded protein: CASSESAGMGEQFF. J is TRBJ2-1 and V is TRBV10-2; D is perhaps TRBD1 (5 bases). This CDR3 has 14 amino acids. With 0 bases removed from V and 10 bases from J, the gap between germline ends came to 13 bases. Germline CDR1 and CDR2: WSHSY and SAAADI.

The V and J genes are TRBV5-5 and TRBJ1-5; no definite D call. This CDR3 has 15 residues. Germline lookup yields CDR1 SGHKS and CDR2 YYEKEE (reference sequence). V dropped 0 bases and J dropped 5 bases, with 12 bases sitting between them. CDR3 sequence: CASSLEALGYQPQHF. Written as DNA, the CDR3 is TGTGCCAGCAGCTTGGAGGCCCTAGGGTATCAGCCCCAGCATTTT.

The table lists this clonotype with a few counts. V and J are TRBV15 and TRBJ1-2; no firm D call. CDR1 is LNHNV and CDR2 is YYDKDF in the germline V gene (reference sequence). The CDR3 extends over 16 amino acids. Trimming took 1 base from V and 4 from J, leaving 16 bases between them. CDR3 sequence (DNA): TGTGCCACCAGCAGAGGTCTCCCACCTGGGAGCTATGGCTACACCTTC. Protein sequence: CATSRGLPPGSYGYTF.

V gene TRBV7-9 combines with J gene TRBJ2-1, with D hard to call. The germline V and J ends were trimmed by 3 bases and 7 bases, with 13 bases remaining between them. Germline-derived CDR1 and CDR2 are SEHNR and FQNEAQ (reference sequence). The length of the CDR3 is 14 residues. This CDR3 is CASSLHAERNEQFF. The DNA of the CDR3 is TGTGCCAGCAGCTTGCACGCAGAACGGAATGAGCAGTTCTTC.

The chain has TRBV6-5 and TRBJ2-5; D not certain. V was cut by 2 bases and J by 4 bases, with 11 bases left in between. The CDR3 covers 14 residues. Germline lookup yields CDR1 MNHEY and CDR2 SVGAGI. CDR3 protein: CASSYDHGRETQYF. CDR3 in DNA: TGTGCCAGCAGTTACGATCACGGCCGAGAGACCCAGTACTTC.

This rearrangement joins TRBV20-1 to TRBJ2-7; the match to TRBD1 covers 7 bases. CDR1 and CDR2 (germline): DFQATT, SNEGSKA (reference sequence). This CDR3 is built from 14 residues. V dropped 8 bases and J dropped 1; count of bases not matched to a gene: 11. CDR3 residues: CSTKGGAGSYEQYF. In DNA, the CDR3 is TGCAGTACCAAAGGGGGCGCCGGATCCTACGAGCAGTACTTC.

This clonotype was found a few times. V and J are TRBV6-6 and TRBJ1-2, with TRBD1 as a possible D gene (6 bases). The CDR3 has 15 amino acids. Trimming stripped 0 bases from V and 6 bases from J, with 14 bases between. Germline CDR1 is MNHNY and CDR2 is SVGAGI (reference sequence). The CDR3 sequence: CASSYSKQGGDGYTF. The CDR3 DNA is TGTGCCAGCAGTTACTCCAAACAGGGAGGGGATGGCTACACCTTC.

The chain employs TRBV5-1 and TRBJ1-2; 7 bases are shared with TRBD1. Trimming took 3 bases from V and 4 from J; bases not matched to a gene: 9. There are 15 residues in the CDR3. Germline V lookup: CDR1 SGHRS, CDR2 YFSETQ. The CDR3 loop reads CASSSRGGVSYGYTF. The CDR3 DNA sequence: TGCGCCAGCAGCTCCCGAGGGGGCGTTAGCTATGGCTACACCTTC.